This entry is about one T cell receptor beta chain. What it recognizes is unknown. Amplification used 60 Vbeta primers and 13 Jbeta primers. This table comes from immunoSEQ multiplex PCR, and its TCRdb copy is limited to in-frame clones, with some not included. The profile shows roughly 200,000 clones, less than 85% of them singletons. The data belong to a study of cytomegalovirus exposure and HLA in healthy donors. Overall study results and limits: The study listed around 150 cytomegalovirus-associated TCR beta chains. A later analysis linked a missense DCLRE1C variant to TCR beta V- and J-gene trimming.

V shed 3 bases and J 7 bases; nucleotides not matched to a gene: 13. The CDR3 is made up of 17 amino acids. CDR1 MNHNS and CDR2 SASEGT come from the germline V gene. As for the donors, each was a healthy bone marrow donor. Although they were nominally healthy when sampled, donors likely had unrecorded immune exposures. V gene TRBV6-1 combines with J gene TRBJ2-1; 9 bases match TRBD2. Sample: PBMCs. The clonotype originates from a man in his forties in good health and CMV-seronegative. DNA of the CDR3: TGTGCCAGCAGTGATCGTCGGCGAGCGGGAGGTGCGAATGAGCAGTTCTTC. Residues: CASSDRRRAGGANEQFF.